This paragraph covers one T cell receptor (beta chain) sequence. Its antigen is unknown. Trimming cost V 5 bases and J 0 bases; bases outside gene matches: 26. The CDR3 has 23 residues. Findings and caveats of the study: The TCR gene usage of tumor memory CD4+ T cells clustered together with blood and lymph node memory CD4+ cells and with lymph node naive CD4+ cells.

Constant-region reverse primers amplified full-length variable regions, followed by semi-nested Nested Universal Primer A PCR. One entry per CDR3 protein, called by TCRdb with MiXCR from the 5' RACE reads. The sample shows 7,000 to 9,500 distinct CDR3 sequences, roughly half of them seen only once. Tregs were sorted as CD4+CD25+CD127-/low cells. Sequenced sample: Tregs sorted from a lymph node. The chain is built from TRBV12-3 or TRBV12-4 and TRBJ2-2, with TRBD2 matching 8 bases. This TCR came from a female donor with breast cancer. This CDR3 reads CASSPPMGGPPGTGGTNTGELFF. For the CDR3, the DNA is TGTGCCAGCAGTCCCCCGATGGGAGGCCCCCCCGGAACGGGGGGGACGAACACCGGGGAGCTGTTTTTT.